Presented here are 32 T cell receptor beta chains from one specimen sequenced in a study of blood T cell repertoires in COVID-19. TCRdb's copy holds only in-frame clones and misses some; the assay was immunoSEQ multiplex PCR. Of 150,000 to 200,000 clones detected, around 79% appear once; the ten largest clones hold 8.1%. Sequences were obtained from peripheral blood. Source of these receptors: a woman aged 55-70 years with COVID-19, enrolled during active disease.

The V call is TRBV2, the J call TRBJ1-2; D remains ambiguous. Germline CDR1 SNHLY, CDR2 FYNNEI. This CDR3 is built from 12 residues. V lost 1 base to trimming and J lost 6 bases, with 6 bases between them. As DNA, the CDR3 is TGTGCCAGCAGTGAAGGACTCGATGGCTACACCTTC. It yields the protein CASSEGLDGYTF.

CDR3 residues: CATSRGDLDRETYGYTF. CDR3 DNA sequence: TGTGCCACCAGCAGAGGGGACCTCGACAGGGAAACCTATGGCTACACCTTC. J is TRBJ1-2 and V is TRBV15, with TRBD1 matching over 7 bases. V lost 1 base and J lost 4; bases outside the gene matches: 12. Germline CDR1 LNHNV, CDR2 YYDKDF (reference sequence). This CDR3 comprises 17 residues.

In its sample, this clone was seen a few times. The chain employs TRBV2 and TRBJ1-3; a weak D match, TRBD1 (6 bases). Germline V gene data show CDR1 as SNHLY and CDR2 as FYNNEI. V was cut by 5 bases and J by 5 bases, with 13 bases left in between. CDR3 length equals 14 residues. Here the CDR3 DNA reads TGTGCCAGCAGTCTCAGGGGCCTACGAAACACCATATATTTT. Its protein is CASSLRGLRNTIYF. The whole variable domain, filled in from reference TRBV2 and TRBJ1-3, reads EPEVTQTPSHQVTQMGQEVILRCVPISNHLYFYWYRQILGQKVEFLVSFYNNEISEKSEIFDDQFSVERPDGSNFTLKIRSTKLEDSAMYFCASSLRGLRNTIYFGEGSWLTVV.

This chain links TRBV6-2 or TRBV6-3 with TRBJ2-5, with 8 bases identical to TRBD2. The CDR3 covers 15 residues. Unmatched junction bases numbered 11, after V lost 4 bases and J lost 7 bases. Per the germline V gene, CDR1 is MNHEY and CDR2 is SVGEGT. The CDR3 coding sequence is TGTGCCAGCAGTTTGCCAGCGGGGGTAAGAGTGACCCAGTACTTC. This encodes CASSLPAGVRVTQYF.

The J gene is TRBJ2-5, the V gene TRBV7-8; the D is unclear. The CDR3 loop spans 15 amino acids. CDR1 and CDR2 (germline): SGHVS, FQNEAQ. V was shortened by 2 bases and J by 0 bases, with 10 bases between the two germline ends. This CDR3 reads CASSLYASYQETQYF. The CDR3 nucleotides are TGTGCCAGCAGCTTATATGCGTCGTACCAAGAGACCCAGTACTTC.

The chain uses TRBV5-1 and TRBJ2-2, with TRBD1 as a possible D gene (6 bases). V dropped 0 bases and J dropped 5 bases, with 14 bases sitting between them. Per germline, CDR1 SGHRS and CDR2 YFSETQ. This CDR3 is built from 16 residues. CDR3 bases: TGCGCCAGCAGCTTGGTACTGGGGGCGAGAACCGGGGAGCTGTTTTTT. Translating gives CASSLVLGARTGELFF. The complete variable domain, with remaining parts taken from reference TRBV5-1 and TRBJ2-2, reads KAGVTQTPRYLIKTRGQQVTLSCSPISGHRSVSWYQQTPGQGLQFLFEYFSETQRNKGNFPGRFSGRQFSNSRSEMNVSTLELGDSALYLCASSLVLGARTGELFFGEGSRLTVL.

This clone was observed at least ten times. V usage is TRBV23-1 and J usage is TRBJ2-7; 9 bases are shared with TRBD2. TRBV23-1 belongs to the ORF category, with a function that is uncertain. V lost 6 bases to trimming and J lost 0 bases; unmatched junction nucleotides: 6. The CDR3 has 15 amino acids. CDR3 DNA: TGCGCCAGCAGGTCAGCGGGAGGTTTCTCCTACGAGCAGTACTTC. This translates into CASRSAGGFSYEQYF.

This clone was observed a single time. The V gene is TRBV24-1, the J gene TRBJ2-3; D is possibly TRBD2 (6 bases). V was trimmed by 5 bases and J by 1 base, leaving 12 bases between them. CDR3 length: 15 amino acids. CDR1 and CDR2 (germline): KGHDR, SFDVKD. The CDR3 sequence: CATSVGDFRTDTQYF. CDR3 DNA sequence: TGTGCCACCAGTGTTGGGGACTTCCGCACAGATACGCAGTATTTT.

The J gene is TRBJ2-2, the V gene TRBV27; 14 positions agree with TRBD2. The germline gives CDR1 MNHEY, CDR2 SMNVEV (reference sequence). The length of the CDR3 is 17 residues. The trim removed 2 bases at V and 6 bases at J, leaving 5 bases unmatched. CDR3 protein: CASSLNRGLAGAGELFF. CDR3 bases: TGTGCCAGCAGTTTAAATCGGGGACTAGCGGGGGCCGGGGAGCTGTTTTTT.

This clone was counted between two and nine times. V and J are TRBV3-1 (or the pseudogene TRBV3-2) and TRBJ1-2, with 7 bases lining up with TRBD1. V lost 3 bases and J lost 8; bases outside the gene matches: 9. CDR3 size: 14 residues. Germline-derived CDR1 and CDR2 are LGHDT and YNNKEL (reference sequence). The CDR3, as DNA: TGTGCCAGCAGCCAGACAGGGTTCGGCTGGGGCTACACCTTC. It specifies CASSQTGFGWGYTF.

The gene calls are TRBV19 and TRBJ2-5, with 9 bases aligning to TRBD2. With 2 bases clipped from V and 1 base from J, the junction kept 14 bases outside the gene matches. Germline CDR1 and CDR2: LNHDA and SQIVND (reference sequence). CDR3 length: 19 amino acids. CDR3 sequence (DNA): TGTGCCAGTAGTATATCCTTAGCGGGAGTGGGGGGACTCCAAGAGACCCAGTACTTC. It encodes CASSISLAGVGGLQETQYF. Full variable domain (remainder filled in from reference TRBV19 and TRBJ2-5): DGGITQSPKYLFRKEGQNVTLSCEQNLNHDAMYWYRQDPGQGLRLIYYSQIVNDFQKGDIAEGYSVSREKKESFPLTVTSAQKNPTAFYLCASSISLAGVGGLQETQYFGPGTRLLVL.

This chain connects TRBV11-3 to TRBJ2-5, with TRBD2 matching over 8 bases. This CDR3 comprises 14 residues. Germline CDR1 and CDR2: SGHNT and YENEEA. The junction had 10 bases not matched to a gene; V was cut back by 6 bases and J by 7 bases. CDR3 in amino acids: CASSPTASGGTQYF. CDR3 bases: TGTGCCAGCAGTCCGACAGCCAGCGGGGGGACCCAGTACTTC.

This clone was seen once. The chain is built from TRBV23-1 and TRBJ2-1, with 9 nucleotides matching TRBD2. TRBV23-1 is designated an ORF whose function remains uncertain. The CDR3 length is 18 residues. The V gene end was trimmed by 4 bases and the J gene end by 0 bases; junction bases not matched to a gene: 10. This chain's CDR3 is CASSRPAGGSSSYNEQFF. The CDR3 DNA sequence: TGCGCCAGCAGTCGACCAGCGGGGGGTTCGAGCTCCTACAATGAGCAGTTCTTC.

The chain carries TRBV7-9 and TRBJ2-7; 10 positions agree with TRBD2. V trimming: 6 bases; J trimming: 3 bases; junction bases outside the gene matches: 5. This CDR3 region has 14 residues. Looked up from germline, CDR1 is SEHNR and CDR2 is FQNEAQ (reference sequence). The CDR3 protein is CASSFTSGIYEQYF. The CDR3 bases are TGTGCCAGCAGTTTTACTAGCGGGATCTACGAGCAGTACTTC.

The V gene is TRBV5-4, the J gene TRBJ2-7; TRBD2 is a possible D gene (6 bases). V lost 4 bases, J lost 4 bases, and 12 bases lay in between. This CDR3 has 13 residues. Looked up from germline, CDR1 is SGHNT and CDR2 is YYREEE (reference sequence). CDR3 sequence reads: CASSIQEGYEQYF. The CDR3 coding sequence is TGTGCCAGCAGCATCCAGGAGGGGTACGAGCAGTACTTC.

The genes are TRBV18 and TRBJ2-1, with 8 bases matching TRBD1. Losses at the gene ends were 2 bases for V and 6 bases for J; bases not matched to a gene: 6. The CDR3 runs 15 residues. The germline V gene has CDR1 KGHSH and CDR2 LQKENI. CDR3 in amino acids: CASSPMGQGANEQFF. Written as DNA, the CDR3 is TGTGCCAGCTCACCAATGGGGCAGGGGGCCAATGAGCAGTTCTTC. The complete variable domain, with remaining parts taken from reference TRBV18 and TRBJ2-1, reads NAGVMQNPRHLVRRRGQEARLRCSPMKGHSHVYWYRQLPEEGLKFMVYLQKENIIDESGMPKERFSAEFPKEGPSILRIQQVVRGDSAAYFCASSPMGQGANEQFFGPGTRLTVL.

This chain joins TRBV28 and TRBJ2-2; TRBD2 agrees at 7 bases. V lost 7 bases to trimming and J lost 1 base; unmatched junction nucleotides: 9. Germline V gives CDR1 MDHEN, CDR2 SYDVKM. The CDR3 runs to 16 residues. The CDR3 loop reads CASMRGGSMNTGELFF. The CDR3 coding sequence is TGTGCCAGCATGAGGGGAGGGTCTATGAACACCGGGGAGCTGTTTTTT.

This chain links TRBV20-1 with TRBJ1-1; D is unresolved. The germline V gene has CDR1 DFQATT and CDR2 SNEGSKA (reference sequence). V was pared by 3 bases and J by 4 bases, with 18 bases between. The length of the CDR3 is 15 residues. This CDR3 reads CSASRKPGLGTEAFF. CDR3 nucleotide sequence: TGCAGTGCTAGTCGAAAACCTGGACTAGGCACTGAAGCTTTCTTT.

This clone was counted only a few times. The chain joins TRBV18 to TRBJ1-5; TRBD1 agrees at 8 bases. J lost 4 bases, V lost 5 bases, and 7 bases had no gene match. CDR1 is KGHSH and CDR2 is LQKENI in the germline V gene. CDR3 size: 15 residues. CDR3 coding DNA: TGTGCCAGCTCAACAATTGGACAGGGAAATCAGCCCCAGCATTTT. Its translation: CASSTIGQGNQPQHF.

The rearrangement links TRBV11-3 to TRBJ2-1, with 10 bases identical to TRBD1. The CDR3 sequence is 18 residues long. The germline CDR1 and CDR2 sequences are SGHNT and YENEEA. J lost 0 bases, V lost 5 bases, and 10 bases had no gene match. The CDR3 spells CASSHGQGGLHSYNEQFF. The CDR3 DNA follows: TGTGCCAGCAGCCACGGACAGGGGGGCTTACACTCCTACAATGAGCAGTTCTTC.

This clone showed up just a few times. This chain joins TRBV6-4 and TRBJ2-1; D gene uncertain. The germline V and J ends were trimmed by 6 bases and 3 bases, with 12 bases remaining between them. The germline V gene has CDR1 MRHNA and CDR2 SNTAGT. The CDR3 length is 14 residues. This CDR3 is CASRSCGYYNEQFF. DNA of the CDR3: TGTGCCAGCAGGTCTTGCGGATACTACAATGAGCAGTTCTTC.

This chain joins TRBV28 and TRBJ2-7; 7 nucleotides agree with TRBD2. After removal of 8 bases from V and 1 base from J, the junction contained 2 bases not matched to a gene. CDR1 and CDR2 (germline): MDHEN, SYDVKM. CDR3 length: 12 amino acids. CDR3 sequence: CASSSGSYEQYV. DNA of the CDR3: TGTGCCAGCTCTAGCGGTTCCTACGAGCAGTACGTC.

The chain carries TRBV15 and TRBJ2-7, with D perhaps TRBD1 (6 bases). Deletions cut 3 bases from V and 2 bases from J, with 17 bases between. The germline V gene encodes CDR1 LNHNV and CDR2 YYDKDF (reference sequence). The CDR3 covers 16 residues. CDR3 DNA sequence: TGTGCCACCAGCAGGAACCCAGGACAGTCGACCTACGAGCAGTACTTC. Translated: CATSRNPGQSTYEQYF.

The table lists this clone with a few counts. V usage is TRBV9 and J usage is TRBJ2-5; TRBD2 might be the D (6 bases). Germline-derived CDR1 and CDR2 are SGDLS and YYNGEE. The length of the CDR3 is 16 residues. V lost 4 bases and J lost 1, with 17 bases in between. CDR3 amino acids: CASSSRGAGLQETQYF. In DNA, the CDR3 is TGTGCCAGCAGCTCCCGAGGAGCGGGCCTCCAAGAGACCCAGTACTTC.

This clone occurred a few times. The chain is built from TRBV9 and TRBJ1-1; unclear D gene. Deletions cut 0 bases from V and 3 bases from J, with 6 bases between. The CDR3 is 13 residues long. Germline V gives CDR1 SGDLS, CDR2 YYNGEE. The CDR3 region has the DNA TGTGCCAGCAGCGTAGGTCAGGACACTGAAGCTTTCTTT. Translation gives CASSVGQDTEAFF. Based on the CDR3 plus reference TRBV9 and TRBJ1-1, the full variable domain is DSGVTQTPKHLITATGQRVTLRCSPRSGDLSVYWYQQSLDQGLQFLIQYYNGEERAKGNILERFSAQQFPDLHSELNLSSLELGDSALYFCASSVGQDTEAFFGQGTRLTVV.

The V and J genes are TRBV5-1 and TRBJ1-3; D may be TRBD1 (6 bases). This CDR3 spans 14 amino acids. Deletions cut 4 bases from V and 1 base from J, with 9 bases between. Germline CDR1 and CDR2: SGHRS and YFSETQ. The CDR3 region has the DNA TGCGCCAGCAGCCCGCAGGGGTCTGGAAACACCATATATTTT. Amino acid sequence: CASSPQGSGNTIYF.

The genes are TRBV9 and TRBJ2-1; 12 bases line up with TRBD2. Trimming at V came to 6 bases and at J to 10 bases, leaving 11 bases not matched to a gene. CDR3 length: 15 residues. Germline CDR1 and CDR2: SGDLS and YYNGEE. The CDR3 nucleotides are TGTGCCAGCACCGCCTCCGGGACTAGCGGGCTCGAGCAGTTCTTC. This gives the protein CASTASGTSGLEQFF.

The J gene is TRBJ1-4, the V gene TRBV9, with D possibly TRBD1 on 5 matching bases. The germline V gene encodes CDR1 SGDLS and CDR2 YYNGEE. The CDR3 covers 15 residues. The V gene lost 4 bases and the J gene lost 6 bases, with 16 bases spanning the gap. CDR3 DNA sequence: TGTGCCAGCAGCAGACAGCTCACTGGGGATGAAAAACTGTTTTTT. Its protein product is CASSRQLTGDEKLFF. The variable domain in full, completed from reference TRBV9 and TRBJ1-4, reads DSGVTQTPKHLITATGQRVTLRCSPRSGDLSVYWYQQSLDQGLQFLIQYYNGEERAKGNILERFSAQQFPDLHSELNLSSLELGDSALYFCASSRQLTGDEKLFFGSGTQLSVL.

This clone was detected only a few times. The chain has TRBV6-5 and TRBJ1-2, with 7 bases fitting TRBD1. The V and J ends lost 7 bases and 0 bases, in that order; junction bases with no gene match: 8. The germline gives CDR1 MNHEY, CDR2 SVGAGI. The CDR3 totals 15 residues. The CDR3 DNA sequence: TGTGCCAGCAACAGACAGGGTGGAACTAACTATGGCTACACCTTC. It yields the protein CASNRQGGTNYGYTF.

Here the CDR3 DNA reads TGTGCCAGCAGCCAAGAACTAGCGGGTACGCAGTATTTT. Protein sequence: CASSQELAGTQYF. This sequence joins TRBV14 and TRBJ2-3, with 9 bases identical to TRBD2. V was clipped by 0 bases and J by 8 bases; unmatched bases: 0. In germline, CDR1 is SGHDN, CDR2 FVKESK. This CDR3 region has 13 residues.

The chain recombines TRBV11-2 with TRBJ1-4; 11 positions agree with TRBD1. From germline, CDR1 is SGHAT and CDR2 FQNNGV. Trimming at V came to 5 bases and at J to 7 bases, leaving 6 bases not matched to a gene. The CDR3 runs to 15 residues. The CDR3 reads CASSPGTGGGEKLFF. In DNA form, the CDR3 reads TGTGCCAGCAGCCCGGGGACAGGGGGAGGTGAAAAACTGTTTTTT. Together with reference TRBV11-2 and TRBJ1-4, the CDR3 gives the full variable domain: EAGVAQSPRYKIIEKRQSVAFWCNPISGHATLYWYQQILGQGPKLLIQFQNNGVVDDSQLPKDRFSAERLKGVDSTLKIQPAKLEDSAVYLCASSPGTGGGEKLFFGSGTQLSVL.

The rearrangement joins TRBV19 to TRBJ2-1, with 10 bases fitting TRBD2. V was pared by 4 bases and J by 6 bases, with 6 bases of the junction left unmatched. The CDR3 has 15 residues. Germline CDR1 reads LNHDA; CDR2 reads SQIVND (reference sequence). In nucleotides, the CDR3 is TGTGCCAGTAGTACTCAAGCGGGAGGGCTCAATGAGCAGTTCTTC. It encodes CASSTQAGGLNEQFF.